These 28 T cell receptor beta chains were sequenced from one sample in a study of tumor-infiltrating lymphocytes in oesophageal squamous cell carcinoma. TCRdb reprocessed the PCR reads via MiXCR and lists one record per CDR3 protein. This sample has more than 10,000 distinct CDR3 sequences, with roughly 51% found just once. The sequencing input was esophageal tumor tissue. These receptors originate from a male donor with esophageal squamous cell carcinoma.

The chain joins TRBV12-3 or TRBV12-4 to TRBJ2-7; the match to TRBD2 covers 11 bases. V was pared by 4 bases and J by 7 bases, with 9 bases of the junction left unmatched. The CDR3 runs to 15 residues. The DNA of the CDR3 is TGTGCCAGCAGTTCAGGGACTAGCGGAGACAATGAGCAGTACTTC. Amino acid sequence: CASSSGTSGDNEQYF.

There are a few counts of this clonotype. The chain uses TRBV7-6 and TRBJ2-5; 8 bases agree with TRBD1. The DNA end is a closer match to TRBJ2-7, so the J assignment may be wrong. CDR3 length: 11 amino acids. CDR1 is SGHVS, CDR2 FNYEAQ, per germline. The CDR3: CASSTGGEQYF. In nucleotides, the CDR3 is TGTGCCAGCAGCACAGGGGGCGAGCAGTACTTC.

This chain joins TRBV7-2 and TRBJ2-1; 7 bases are shared with TRBD2. This CDR3 spans 16 amino acids. Trimming removed 4 bases from V and 5 bases from J; junction bases left unmatched: 11. Germline CDR1 and CDR2: SGHTA and FQGNSA. CDR3: CASSWRLASNHNEQFF. The CDR3 coding sequence is TGTGCCAGCAGCTGGCGACTAGCAAGTAATCACAATGAGCAGTTCTTC.

V usage is TRBV7-3 and J usage is TRBJ2-6; weak D call: TRBD1 (5 bases). With the DNA end fitting TRBJ2-7 better, the J assignment may be wrong. The CDR3 has 13 amino acids. CDR1 is SGHTA and CDR2 is FQGTGA in the germline V gene. CDR3 residues: CASSLRLQGEQYF. The CDR3 DNA follows: TGTGCCAGCAGCTTACGTCTCCAGGGCGAGCAGTACTTC.

This clonotype has a single count. Since no conserved phenylalanine or tryptophan closes the CDR3, a read error is the likely cause. It is unclear where the CDR3 begins or ends on the DNA, so no DNA is shown, and the CDR3 is as TCRdb lists it. The rearrangement links TRBV7-4 to TRBJ2-3; the listed D gene, TRBD1, was not tested against the DNA. CDR1 is SGHVT and CDR2 is SQSDAQ in the germline V gene. 17 amino acids form the CDR3, both terminal residues included. The CDR3 reads CASSAQGADNSPLHFGP.

The V gene is TRBV6-1, the J gene TRBJ1-5, with D perhaps matching TRBD1 (5 bases). The CDR3 length is 15 residues. The V end lost 3 bases, the J end lost 5 bases, and 14 bases lay between the germline ends. Per germline, CDR1 MNHNS and CDR2 SASEGT. In DNA, the CDR3 is TGTGCCAGCAGTGAGCGTAGGGAGGGGTATCAGCCCCAGCATTTT. Its translation is CASSERREGYQPQHF.

This clonotype was found once. The V and J genes are TRBV7-1 and TRBJ2-5, with D possibly matching TRBD2 (6 bases). The J call is doubtful: the DNA matches TRBJ2-1 better. Being an ORF, TRBV7-1 has a function that is uncertain. This CDR3 comprises 12 residues. The CDR3 region is CASSPSGERQFF. The CDR3 DNA reads as TGTGCCAGCAGCCCTTCGGGAGAAAGGCAGTTCTTC.

Only one count was recorded for this clonotype. The missing conserved phenylalanine or tryptophan at the end of this CDR3 makes a read error likely. The DNA is omitted, as the CDR3 cannot be located on it reliably, and the CDR3 follows TCRdb's listing. The chain links TRBV12-3 or TRBV12-4 to TRBJ2-6; the table names TRBD1, a call not compared with the DNA. The CDR3 comprises 14 residues, both ends counted. The CDR3 loop reads CASSPLGGEQYFGA.

This clonotype is large within its sample. The chain has TRBV7-6 and TRBJ2-5, with a possible D match to TRBD2 (7 bases). Deletions cut 4 bases from V and 6 bases from J, with 18 bases between. The CDR3 is made up of 15 amino acids. The germline CDR1 and CDR2 sequences are SGHVS and FNYEAQ. The CDR3 region has the DNA TGTGCCAGCAGCTCACCGAGGGGGGGGGGGAAGACCCAGTACTTC. Translation: CASSSPRGGGKTQYF.

This rearrangement joins TRBV7-3 to TRBJ2-5; 8 bases agree with TRBD2. The V and J ends lost 0 bases and 5 bases, in that order; junction bases with no gene match: 8. Germline V gene data show CDR1 as SGHTA and CDR2 as FQGTGA. This CDR3 has 16 residues. CDR3 sequence reads: CASSLTSGLASETQYF. CDR3 sequence (DNA): TGTGCCAGCAGCTTAACTTCCGGACTAGCTAGCGAGACCCAGTACTTC.

This clonotype was recorded many times. This chain uses TRBV7-9 with TRBJ2-7; maybe TRBD1 (5 bases). CDR1 and CDR2 from the germline V gene are SEHNR and FQNEAQ (reference sequence). Trimming stripped 2 bases from V and 6 bases from J, with 17 bases between. The CDR3 spans 15 residues. CDR3 DNA sequence: TGTGCCAGCAGCTTAACAGGCATATTGCCCGGCGAGCAGTACTTC. The encoded protein is CASSLTGILPGEQYF.

The chain couples TRBV12-3 or TRBV12-4 to TRBJ2-7; D could derive from TRBD1 or TRBD2 (5 bases each). The CDR3 is 14 amino acids. The V gene lost 6 bases and the J gene lost 6 bases, with 18 bases spanning the gap. DNA of the CDR3: TGTGCCAGCAGGTTGGGACCGTCGGCCGGCGAGCAGTACTTC. Translating it yields CASRLGPSAGEQYF.

This clonotype was picked up one time. J is TRBJ1-6 and V is TRBV11-2, with TRBD1 matching over 8 bases. V lost 1 base to trimming and J lost 8 bases; unmatched junction nucleotides: 4. Per germline, CDR1 SGHAT and CDR2 FQNNGV. CDR3 length equals 15 residues. CDR3: CASSLVTGEHSPLHF. Written as DNA, the CDR3 is TGTGCCAGCAGCTTAGTGACAGGGGAGCATTCACCCCTCCACTTT.

This clonotype was seen a handful of times. This chain links TRBV3-1 with TRBJ1-1, with D unclear. Germline CDR1 reads LGHDT; CDR2 reads YNNKEL (reference sequence). Trimming took 0 bases from V and 6 from J, leaving 5 bases between them. This CDR3 region has 12 residues. The CDR3 sequence: CASSQESAEAFF. The CDR3 bases are TGTGCCAGCAGCCAAGAAAGTGCTGAAGCTTTCTTT.

Ten or more counts support this clonotype. The chain is built from TRBV7-4 and TRBJ2-1; TRBD2 agrees at 11 bases. The V gene's germline CDR1 is SGHVT and CDR2 SQSDAQ. Unmatched junction bases numbered 7, after V lost 5 bases and J lost 7 bases. This CDR3 is 15 amino acids long. The CDR3 here is CASSIGTSGVNEQFF. The CDR3 DNA is TGTGCCAGCAGCATAGGGACTAGCGGAGTTAATGAGCAGTTCTTC.

This clonotype has a handful of counts. Germline is not matched at one junction end, which may reflect a read error. The chain carries TRBV7-2 and TRBJ1-6, with TRBD1 as a possible D gene (6 bases). CDR3 size: 13 residues. The germline V gene has CDR1 SGHTA and CDR2 FQGNSA. CDR3 region: CASRGASSYEQYF. CDR3 DNA sequence: TGTGCCAGCCGGGGGGCTAGCTCCTACGAGCAGTACTTT.

The chain is built from TRBV28 and TRBJ2-5; D unresolved. V lost 3 bases, J lost 11 bases, and 10 bases lay in between. This CDR3 is 11 amino acids long. Germline CDR1 and CDR2: MDHEN and SYDVKM. CDR3: CASSFQAGQYF. The DNA of the CDR3 is TGTGCCAGCAGTTTCCAGGCCGGGCAGTACTTC.

This chain uses TRBV7-3 with TRBJ2-3; maybe TRBD2 (6 bases). CDR1 is SGHTA and CDR2 is FQGTGA in the germline V gene. Deletions cut 2 bases from V and 4 bases from J, with 13 bases between. The CDR3 spans 15 residues. The CDR3 nucleotides are TGTGCCAGCAGCTTAGGGCGGGATTGGTCAGATACGCAGTATTTT. Translation: CASSLGRDWSDTQYF.

This clonotype was observed at least ten times. The V gene is TRBV5-4, the J gene TRBJ2-3, with 7 bases fitting TRBD2. Per the germline V gene, CDR1 is SGHNT and CDR2 is YYREEE (reference sequence). The CDR3 is 16 amino acids. The ends lost 4 bases at V and 0 bases at J; junction bases unmatched: 8. The CDR3 DNA follows: TGTGCCAGCAGCATACCCGGGACTATTAGCACAGATACGCAGTATTTT. Amino acid sequence: CASSIPGTISTDTQYF.

This clonotype appeared a few times. The chain uses TRBV7-3 and TRBJ2-4, with no clear D. From germline, CDR1 is SGHTA and CDR2 FQGTGA. The V and J ends lost 5 bases and 1 base respectively, with 12 bases between them. The CDR3 contains 15 residues. In nucleotides, the CDR3 is TGTGCCAGCAGCAAAAACGGCAAGGCCAAAAACATTCAGTACTTC. It codes for CASSKNGKAKNIQYF.

This clonotype was seen a few times. The chain combines TRBV5-1 with TRBJ2-1; TRBD2 aligns across 11 bases. Germline V gene data show CDR1 as SGHRS and CDR2 as YFSETQ. The CDR3 is made up of 14 amino acids. V was clipped by 4 bases and J by 15 bases; unmatched bases: 12. CDR3 protein: CASSPKLAGEVVFF. The CDR3, as DNA: TGCGCCAGCAGCCCGAAACTAGCGGGAGAGGTAGTGTTCTTC. Full variable domain (outside the CDR3, taken from reference TRBV5-1 and TRBJ2-1): KAGVTQTPRYLIKTRGQQVTLSCSPISGHRSVSWYQQTPGQGLQFLFEYFSETQRNKGNFPGRFSGRQFSNSRSEMNVSTLELGDSALYLCASSPKLAGEVVFFGPGTRLTVL.

This clonotype was recorded only once. J is TRBJ1-2 and V is TRBV7-3; the match to TRBD2 covers 7 bases. The J call may not be correct, given that the DNA end is closer to TRBJ2-1. The CDR3 is made up of 14 amino acids. Germline V CDR1 and CDR2: SGHTA, FQGTGA. The CDR3: CASSSAGDLDEQFF. The CDR3, as DNA: TGTGCCAGCAGTTCGGCGGGAGATTTGGATGAGCAGTTCTTC.

The V call is TRBV6-4, the J call TRBJ2-1, with D perhaps matching TRBD1 or TRBD2 (6 bases each). V was pared by 2 bases and J by 5 bases, with 13 bases between. Germline V gene data show CDR1 as MRHNA and CDR2 as SNTAGT. The CDR3 is made up of 15 amino acids. DNA of the CDR3: TGTGCCAGCAGTGACGTGGGGGCGGGACACAATGAGCAGTTCTTC. This translates into CASSDVGAGHNEQFF.

The chain has TRBV12-3 or TRBV12-4 and TRBJ2-4; D gene ambiguous. V lost 3 bases to trimming and J lost 0 bases, with 12 bases between them. The CDR3 extends over 16 amino acids. The CDR3 region is CASSFRGTLAKNIQYF. The CDR3 DNA is TGTGCCAGCAGTTTTCGCGGAACACTAGCCAAAAACATTCAGTACTTC.

This clonotype was counted between two and nine times. This sequence joins TRBV12-5 and TRBJ2-5; no clear D. Trimming removed 4 bases from V and 7 bases from J, with 7 bases in between. CDR3 length: 11 amino acids. Germline CDR1 and CDR2: LGHNT and FRNRAP. Here the CDR3 DNA reads TGTGCTAGTGGTTCGTACGGGACCCAGTACTTC. Its translation: CASGSYGTQYF. Drawing the rest from reference TRBV12-5 and TRBJ2-5, the complete variable domain is DARVTQTPRHKVTEMGQEVTMRCQPILGHNTVFWYRQTMMQGLELLAYFRNRAPLDDSGMPKDRFSAEMPDATLATLKIQPSEPRDSAVYFCASGSYGTQYFGPGTRLLVL.

Remarks on this clonotype: This CDR3 is missing its conserved last phenylalanine or tryptophan, likely due to a read error. No DNA is shown, since the ends of the CDR3 on it are uncertain; the CDR3 is the one TCRdb lists. The rearrangement joins TRBV11-1 to TRBJ1-1. The germline CDR1 and CDR2 sequences are SGHAT and FQDESV (reference sequence). The CDR3 extends over 16 residues, inclusive of both ends. CDR3 in amino acids: CASSLGLTPDEQYFAP.

This clonotype was counted many times. The chain carries TRBV28 and TRBJ2-1; TRBD1 agrees at 8 bases. Germline trimming cut 10 bases from V and 9 bases from J; bases unmatched to any gene: 11. There are 13 residues in the CDR3. The germline gives CDR1 MDHEN, CDR2 SYDVKM. CDR3 protein: CATVGQGAAEQFF. As DNA, the CDR3 is TGTGCCACCGTGGGGCAGGGGGCAGCTGAGCAGTTCTTC.

This clonotype was detected many times. No conserved phenylalanine or tryptophan is present at the end of the CDR3, so a read error is the likely explanation. The DNA is omitted, as the CDR3 cannot be located on it reliably, and the CDR3 follows TCRdb's listing. This chain connects TRBV11-3 to TRBJ2-1; the table's D call, TRBD1, was not checked against the DNA. The length of the CDR3 is 8 amino acids, counting both ends. Looked up from germline, CDR1 is SGHNT and CDR2 is YENEEA. CDR3 residues: CASSLPRT.